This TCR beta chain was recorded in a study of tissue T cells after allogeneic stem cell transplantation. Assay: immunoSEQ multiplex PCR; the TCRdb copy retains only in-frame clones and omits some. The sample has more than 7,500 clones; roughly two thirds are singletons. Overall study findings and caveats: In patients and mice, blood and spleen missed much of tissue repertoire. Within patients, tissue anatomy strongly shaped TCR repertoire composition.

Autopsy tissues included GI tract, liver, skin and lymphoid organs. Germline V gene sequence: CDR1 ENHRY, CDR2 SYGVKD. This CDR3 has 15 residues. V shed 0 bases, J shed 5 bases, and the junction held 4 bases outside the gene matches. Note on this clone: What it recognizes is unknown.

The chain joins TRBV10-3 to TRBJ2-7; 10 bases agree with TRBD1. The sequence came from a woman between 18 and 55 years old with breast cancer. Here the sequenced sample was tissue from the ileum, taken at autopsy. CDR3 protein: CAISESRQGADEQYF. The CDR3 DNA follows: TGTGCCATCAGTGAGTCGAGACAGGGGGCCGACGAGCAGTACTTC.